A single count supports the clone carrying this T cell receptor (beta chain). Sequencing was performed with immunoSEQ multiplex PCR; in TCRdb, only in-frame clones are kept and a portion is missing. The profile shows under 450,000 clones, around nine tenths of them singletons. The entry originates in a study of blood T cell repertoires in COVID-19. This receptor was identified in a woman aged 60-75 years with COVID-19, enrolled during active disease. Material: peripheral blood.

The CDR3 is CASSERDRGFNEQFF. The CDR3 nucleotides are TGTGCCAGCAGCGAACGGGACAGGGGATTCAATGAGCAGTTCTTC. J is TRBJ2-1 and V is TRBV5-8; 10 bases are shared with TRBD1. CDR3 length equals 15 residues. Looked up from germline, CDR1 is SGHTS and CDR2 is YDEGEE. The V gene end was trimmed by 4 bases and the J gene end by 6 bases; junction bases not matched to a gene: 7.